Listed below are T cell receptor beta chains from one sample, sequenced in a study of blood T cell repertoires in COVID-19. Some clones are missing from TCRdb's copy, which holds only in-frame ones; the method was immunoSEQ multiplex PCR. Among more than 60,000 clones listed, about 87% were seen once. The sample consisted of peripheral blood. Every receptor here comes from a man aged 55 to 70 with acute or convalescent COVID-19. Each CDR3 is given with its conserved first and last residue. D genes are given only for firm matches. Expanded clones are given a class, and other clones once, few, many or no size at all.

TRBD1	TRBV10-3	-	TRBJ1-2	TGTGCCAGCGGACAGGGGGGCTACACCTTC	CASGQGGYTF
TRBD1	TRBV2	-	TRBJ1-5	TGTGCCAGCAGGGAAACAGGGGTTGGCAATCAGCCCCAGCATTTT	CASRETGVGNQPQHF
TRBD2	TRBV7-2	-	TRBJ2-3	TGTGCCAGCAGCTTAGATCGGGGGGGGGATACGCAGTATTTT	CASSLDRGGDTQYF
-	TRBV5-1	-	TRBJ1-1	TGCGCCAGCAGCTTGGGGCCTCAGGGTCCCACCACTGAAGCTTTCTTT	CASSLGPQGPTTEAFF
-	TRBV28	-	TRBJ2-7	TGTGCCAGCAGGGGGGCTGGTCGCGAGCAGTACTTC	CASRGAGREQYF
TRBD1	TRBV7-6	-	TRBJ2-7	TGTGCCAGCAGCTCCACCGGACAGGGTGCTGGCGAGCAGTACTTC	CASSSTGQGAGEQYF
-	TRBV7-9	few	TRBJ2-2	TGTGCCAGCAGCCCTCCGCCTCGTTATGGGGGGACGTCCGGGGAGCTGTTTTTT	CASSPPPRYGGTSGELFF
-	TRBV9	-	TRBJ1-3	TGTGCCAGCAGCACTAGCCCCTCGGGAAACACCATATATTTT	CASSTSPSGNTIYF
-	TRBV24-1	-	TRBJ2-3	TGTGCCACCAGCCGGGACTTCACAGATACGCAGTATTTT	CATSRDFTDTQYF
-	TRBV18	few	TRBJ1-6	TGTGCCAGCTCACCATCAGGGTGGGATTCACCCCTCCACTTT	CASSPSGWDSPLHF
-	TRBV5-6	once	TRBJ2-2	TGTGCCAGCAGCTTCATGGGTTCCCTTGCGGGGGCGACCACCGGGGAGCTGTTTTTT	CASSFMGSLAGATTGELFF
-	TRBV6-5	-	TRBJ1-1	TGTGCCAGCAGGGGATTTAGGGGCGTCACTGAAGCTTTCTTT	CASRGFRGVTEAFF
-	TRBV6-1	-	TRBJ1-1	TGTGCCAGCAGTGATGGTGGGACTCGGGGGGACAAAGGTTTCTTT	CASSDGGTRGDKGFF
TRBD1	TRBV15	once	TRBJ1-5	TGTGCCACCAGCATAGGACAGGGGAATCAGCCCCAGCATTTT	CATSIGQGNQPQHF
-	TRBV7-2	-	TRBJ1-2	TGTGCCAGCAGCCCAGAGGGCTATGGCTACACCTTC	CASSPEGYGYTF
-	TRBV19	few	TRBJ1-1	TGTGCCAGTAGCACTACACCAAACACTGAAGCTTTCTTT	CASSTTPNTEAFF
-	TRBV5-6	-	TRBJ1-1	TGTGCCAGCAGCTTGGGGTATGGCATGAACACTGAAGCTTTCTTT	CASSLGYGMNTEAFF
TRBD1	TRBV19	-	TRBJ1-1	TGTGCCAGTAGGAATCTACAGGGGCGTACTGAAGCTTTCTTT	CASRNLQGRTEAFF
TRBD1	TRBV6-6	-	TRBJ2-1	TGTGCCAGCAGTCCCCGGGACAGGGCTCACAATGAGCAGTTCTTC	CASSPRDRAHNEQFF
-	TRBV7-8	few	TRBJ1-2	TGTGCCAGCAGCTTAGGGGCAGGGAACTATGGCTACACCTTC	CASSLGAGNYGYTF
TRBD1	TRBV6-4	-	TRBJ2-3	TGTGCCAGCAGTGACTCAGGGACAGGGGGCGCAGATACGCAGTATTTT	CASSDSGTGGADTQYF
-	TRBV30	few	TRBJ1-1	TGTGGGTGGGGGGAGATGAACACTGAAGCTTTCTTT	CGWGEMNTEAFF
-	TRBV28	-	TRBJ2-2	TGTGCCAGCGGCGGGGACAGTCTCATCGGGGAGCTGTTTTTT	CASGGDSLIGELFF
TRBD1	TRBV20-1	-	TRBJ2-7	TGCAGTGCTAGTCCCGACAGGGAAGAGCAGTACTTC	CSASPDREEQYF
-	TRBV28	-	TRBJ1-1	TGTGCCAGCAGACTACAGGGTGGTTGGGCTGAAGCTTTCTTT	CASRLQGGWAEAFF
-	TRBV6-5	-	TRBJ2-7	TGTGCCAGCCGTCGGGAGACCTACTACGAGCAGTACTTC	CASRRETYYEQYF
-	TRBV7-2	-	TRBJ1-2	TGTGCCAGCAGTTATACCCGGGCCAGGGATGGGGATGGCTACACCTTC	CASSYTRARDGDGYTF
-	TRBV6-2/TRBV6-3	-	TRBJ1-1	TGTGCCAGCAGTTACCAGGACACTGAAGCTTTCTTT	CASSYQDTEAFF
-	TRBV9	-	TRBJ1-1	TGTGCCAGCAGCGCCCACCTGGGTGGGGCGGAAAACACTGAAGCTTTCTTT	CASSAHLGGAENTEAFF